Following are 31 T cell receptor beta chains from one sample sequenced in a study of T cells in Graves' hyperthyroidism and ophthalmopathy. Researchers amplified the TCR beta CDR3 regions from RNA transcripts. Researchers ran a first-round RT-PCR on the TCR CDR3 using the HTBI primer set. MiXCR was run by TCRdb on the multiplex PCR reads, yielding one entry per CDR3 protein. The repertoire has approximately 330,000 distinct CDR3 sequences, roughly 18% of them found once; the top ten carry 45% to 55%. Sequences were obtained from blood. The receptors originated from a woman aged 45-65 years with Graves' hyperthyroidism.

Many counts were recorded for this clonotype. The rearrangement links TRBV5-1 to TRBJ2-7; TRBD1 might be the D (6 bases). Germline CDR1 is SGHRS and CDR2 is YFSETQ. V was shortened by 0 bases and J by 5 bases, with 9 bases between the two germline ends. CDR3 length: 13 residues. The CDR3 bases are TGCGCCAGCAGCTTGGTTGGGGGCGACGAGCAGTACGTC. It yields the protein CASSLVGGDEQYV.

In regard to this clonotype: A much larger clonotype is one base distant, so this may be a read error. The chain combines TRBV5-1 with TRBJ2-3; either TRBD1 or TRBD2 may supply D (5 bases each). Looked up from germline, CDR1 is SGHRS and CDR2 is YFSETQ. The CDR3 consists of 13 residues. The CDR3 sequence is CAGSTGLTDTQYF. CDR3 in DNA: TGCGCCGGCAGTACAGGACTTACAGATACGCAGTATTTT. The full variable domain, with the rest looked up from reference TRBV5-1 and TRBJ2-3, is KAGVTQTPRYLIKTRGQQVTLSCSPISGHRSVSWYQQTPGQGLQFLFEYFSETQRNKGNFPGRFSGRQFSNSRSEMNVSTLELGDSALYLCAGSTGLTDTQYFGPGTRLTVL.

This clonotype showed up just a few times. The V and J genes are TRBV7-3 and TRBJ2-3; no clear D gene. With 2 bases removed from V and 4 bases from J, the gap between germline ends came to 7 bases. The CDR3 runs to 13 residues. Germline CDR1 and CDR2: SGHTA and FQGTGA. CDR3 sequence reads: CASSLVLADTQYF. Written as DNA, the CDR3 is TGTGCCAGCAGCTTAGTCCTCGCAGATACGCAGTATTTT.

This clonotype was observed a few times. The rearrangement links TRBV29-1 to TRBJ2-5, with 8 bases that match TRBD1. J was trimmed by 4 bases and V by 6 bases; bases with no gene match: 7. The length of the CDR3 is 13 residues. Looked up from germline, CDR1 is SQVTM and CDR2 is ANQGSEA. This CDR3 is CSVVDRGAETQYF. CDR3 bases: TGCAGCGTCGTCGACAGGGGAGCAGAGACCCAGTACTTC.

The CDR3 is CASSLGLAGNPYEQYF. The CDR3 DNA reads as TGCGCCAGCAGCCTTGGACTAGCGGGGAACCCCTACGAGCAGTACTTC. The rearrangement uses TRBV4-1 and TRBJ2-7; 12 bases fit TRBD2. The CDR3 runs 16 residues. CDR1 and CDR2 from the germline V gene are MGHRA and YSYEKL. After removal of 4 bases from V and 2 bases from J, the junction contained 6 bases not matched to a gene.

This clonotype was observed a few times. V and J are TRBV30 and TRBJ2-3, with D uncertain. The CDR3 is 12 amino acids. The ends were cut back, 3 bases at V and 2 bases at J, with 6 bases in the middle. Germline assignment: CDR1 GTSNPN and CDR2 SVGIG (reference sequence). DNA for the CDR3: TGTGCCTGGAGCGACCACACAGATACGCAGTATTTT. Its protein product is CAWSDHTDTQYF.

This clonotype occurred many times. DNA of the CDR3: TGTGCCAGCAGCTCCGGGCTGTTCGGAGAGACCCAGTACTTC. Its protein is CASSSGLFGETQYF. The chain carries TRBV5-6 and TRBJ2-5; no firm D call. Per germline, CDR1 SGHDT and CDR2 YYEEEE. The CDR3 runs 14 residues. The V end lost 3 bases, the J end lost 4 bases, and 13 bases lay between the germline ends.

The chain uses TRBV9 and TRBJ1-3; D uncertain. The V and J ends lost 0 bases and 2 bases respectively, with 9 bases between them. This CDR3 contains 15 residues. Germline CDR1 reads SGDLS; CDR2 reads YYNGEE. The CDR3 spells CASSVDGGTGNTIYF. CDR3 DNA: TGTGCCAGCAGCGTAGATGGTGGAACTGGAAACACCATATATTTT.

This clonotype was seen repeatedly, ten times or more. The chain employs TRBV3-1 and TRBJ1-3, with D unresolved. V gave up 0 bases and J gave up 4 bases, with 10 bases separating them. The germline gives CDR1 LGHDT, CDR2 YNNKEL (reference sequence). CDR3 length: 15 residues. DNA for the CDR3: TGTGCCAGCAGCCAAGATTTAGGGAGCGGAAACACCATATATTTT. Its protein is CASSQDLGSGNTIYF.

This clonotype occurred a few times. The chain recombines TRBV20-1 with TRBJ1-2, with a weak D call TRBD1 (5 bases). V lost 1 base to trimming and J lost 8 bases, with 20 bases between them. This CDR3 is built from 15 residues. Looked up from germline, CDR1 is DFQATT and CDR2 is SNEGSKA (reference sequence). Here the CDR3 reads CSARGTWDPRRGYTF. The CDR3 bases are TGCAGTGCTAGAGGTACCTGGGACCCACGGAGAGGCTACACCTTC.

The chain employs TRBV29-1 and TRBJ2-1; tentatively, D is TRBD1 (5 bases). The CDR3 runs to 14 residues. Trimming pared 1 base from V and 0 bases from J, leaving 7 bases between. CDR1 is SQVTM and CDR2 is ANQGSEA in the germline V gene. CDR3 region: CSVEGGRSYNEQFF. Written as DNA, the CDR3 is TGCAGCGTTGAAGGGGGCCGCTCCTACAATGAGCAGTTCTTC.

Many counts were recorded for this clonotype. CDR3: CASSSEESYEQYF. The CDR3 coding sequence is TGTGCCAGCAGTTCGGAGGAATCCTACGAGCAGTACTTC. The rearrangement uses TRBV28 and TRBJ2-7, with TRBD2 as a possible D gene (5 bases). The germline CDR1 and CDR2 sequences are MDHEN and SYDVKM. The V end lost 4 bases, the J end lost 1 base, and 8 bases lay between the germline ends. The CDR3 is 13 amino acids.

This clonotype has a count of ten or more. CDR3: CASSLDRLAADTQYF. CDR3 nucleotides: TGTGCCAGCAGCTTAGATCGCCTAGCAGCAGATACGCAGTATTTT. The rearrangement joins TRBV11-2 to TRBJ2-3; possible D gene TRBD2, 5 bases. The germline V and J ends were trimmed by 0 bases and 4 bases, with 11 bases remaining between them. Per the germline V gene, CDR1 is SGHAT and CDR2 is FQNNGV. This CDR3 spans 15 amino acids.

This clonotype has just a few counts. The chain employs TRBV14 and TRBJ1-2; tentatively, D is TRBD1 (5 bases). The CDR3 contains 16 residues. Deletions cut 2 bases from V and 4 bases from J, with 17 bases between. Per germline, CDR1 SGHDN and CDR2 FVKESK. CDR3 sequence reads: CASSQSLSSGSYGYTF. Here the CDR3 DNA reads TGTGCCAGCAGCCAATCCCTATCTTCAGGGTCCTATGGCTACACCTTC.

This clonotype appeared a few times. The genes are TRBV9 and TRBJ1-2; the match to TRBD1 covers 7 bases. The germline V gene has CDR1 SGDLS and CDR2 YYNGEE. The CDR3 has 14 residues. V lost 1 base, J lost 4 bases, and 4 bases stayed unmatched. CDR3 DNA sequence: TGTGCCAGCAGCGTATACCCAGGGGGCTATGGCTACACCTTC. Amino acids: CASSVYPGGYGYTF.

This clonotype was seen a single time. The chain couples TRBV10-3 to TRBJ2-2; weak D call: TRBD2 (6 bases). CDR1 is ENHRY and CDR2 is SYGVKD in the germline V gene. Trimming took off 2 bases at V and 0 bases at J, with 13 bases between the two ends. The CDR3 spans 17 residues. The CDR3: CAISETWRDPNTGELFF. The CDR3 nucleotides read TGTGCCATCAGTGAGACCTGGCGGGACCCGAACACCGGGGAGCTGTTTTTT.

This clonotype was observed a few times. The chain combines TRBV10-3 with TRBJ2-7; 8 bases are shared with TRBD1. This CDR3 is built from 14 residues. The V gene's germline CDR1 is ENHRY and CDR2 SYGVKD. V was clipped by 8 bases and J by 2 bases; unmatched bases: 8. The CDR3 region is CAIATGTGAYEQYF. The CDR3 DNA is TGTGCCATCGCGACCGGGACAGGTGCCTACGAGCAGTACTTC.

The chain joins TRBV5-6 to TRBJ2-3, with D perhaps matching TRBD2 (6 bases). Germline V gene lookup returns CDR1 SGHDT and CDR2 YYEEEE. This CDR3 spans 16 amino acids. Trimming took off 2 bases at V and 0 bases at J, with 13 bases between the two ends. CDR3 region: CASSLLAALSTDTQYF. The CDR3 nucleotides are TGTGCCAGCAGCTTATTAGCGGCGCTTAGCACAGATACGCAGTATTTT.

This clonotype has just a few counts. The V call is TRBV13, the J call TRBJ2-1; 13 nucleotides line up with TRBD2. This CDR3 spans 17 amino acids. Trimming at V came to 4 bases and at J to 0 bases, leaving 3 bases not matched to a gene. Germline V CDR1 and CDR2: PRHDT, FYEKMQ (reference sequence). The CDR3 sequence is CASSSLAGGLSYNEQFF. CDR3 DNA: TGTGCCAGCAGCTCACTAGCGGGGGGGCTCTCCTACAATGAGCAGTTCTTC.

This clonotype was detected a few times. This rearrangement joins TRBV20-1 to TRBJ2-2, with D perhaps being TRBD1 or TRBD2 (6 bases each). The CDR3 contains 14 residues. V gave up 5 bases and J gave up 4 bases, with 14 bases separating them. CDR1 DFQATT and CDR2 SNEGSKA come from the germline V gene (reference sequence). This CDR3 is CSAPTGAGTGELFF. CDR3 sequence (DNA): TGCAGTGCTCCTACGGGGGCGGGCACCGGGGAGCTGTTTTTT.

The rearrangement uses TRBV19 and TRBJ1-1, with D perhaps matching TRBD1 (5 bases). CDR1 and CDR2 (germline): LNHDA, SQIVND (reference sequence). The CDR3 is made up of 15 amino acids. The V and J ends lost 7 bases and 0 bases respectively, with 15 bases between them. Written as DNA, the CDR3 is TGTGCCAGTACCCAGGGTGGGCTAATGAACACTGAAGCTTTCTTT. Translated, it gives CASTQGGLMNTEAFF.

The table lists this clonotype with many counts. The chain recombines TRBV15 with TRBJ2-1, with TRBD2 identical over 8 bases. Germline loops: CDR1 LNHNV, CDR2 YYDKDF (reference sequence). The J segment lost 0 bases and the V segment lost 0 bases, leaving 7 bases of the junction unmatched. This CDR3 has 18 amino acids. The CDR3 DNA follows: TGTGCCACCAGCAGAGAGGCGGGGGGCTCGTCCTCCTACAATGAGCAGTTCTTC. This sequence encodes CATSREAGGSSSYNEQFF.

Note on this clonotype: Relative to the germline gene, one junction end is altered; a read error may explain this. The V call is TRBV7-6, the J call TRBJ1-1; D gene uncertain. CDR1 and CDR2 from the germline V gene are SGHVS and FNYEAQ. The CDR3 is 13 amino acids. The CDR3 coding sequence is TGTGCCAGCAGCCCAGGTATGAAGACTGAAGCTTTCTTT. Translated, it gives CASSPGMKTEAFF.

V gene TRBV10-3 combines with J gene TRBJ2-3; D gene unclear. V was shortened by 6 bases and J by 1 base, with 11 bases between the two germline ends. Per the germline V gene, CDR1 is ENHRY and CDR2 is SYGVKD. This CDR3 has 14 amino acids. The CDR3 coding sequence is TGTGCCATCAGCACCAGAGAACGCACAGATACGCAGTATTTT. It specifies CAISTRERTDTQYF.

V usage is TRBV20-1 and J usage is TRBJ1-6; D might be TRBD1 (6 bases). The CDR3 loop spans 16 amino acids. CDR1 is DFQATT and CDR2 is SNEGSKA in the germline V gene (reference sequence). The germline V and J ends were trimmed by 5 bases and 7 bases, with 21 bases remaining between them. The CDR3, as DNA: TGCAGTGCTCGTCTACAGGGAGCGGTGACCAATTCACCCCTCCACTTT. Translating it yields CSARLQGAVTNSPLHF.

This sequence joins TRBV27 and TRBJ1-1; D is unclear. Germline-derived CDR1 and CDR2 are MNHEY and SMNVEV (reference sequence). The CDR3 covers 14 residues. The germline V and J ends were trimmed by 6 bases and 4 bases, with 15 bases remaining between them. CDR3 sequence (DNA): TGTGCCAGCAGGAAGGACCCCGCGATCACTGAAGCTTTCTTT. Its translation: CASRKDPAITEAFF.

The chain is built from TRBV6-1 and TRBJ1-1; TRBD1 aligns across 7 bases. After removal of 7 bases from V and 5 bases from J, the junction contained 10 bases not matched to a gene. Germline values: CDR1 MNHNS, CDR2 SASEGT. The CDR3 has 14 residues. CDR3 sequence: CASTVDRDRTEAFF. In nucleotides, the CDR3 is TGTGCCAGCACCGTCGACAGGGACCGGACTGAAGCTTTCTTT.

This clonotype has a handful of counts. The chain employs TRBV9 and TRBJ2-6; the D gene is possibly TRBD1 (6 bases). Trimming left V 1 base short and J 1 base short, with 24 bases between. There are 21 residues in the CDR3. Germline V gene sequence: CDR1 SGDLS, CDR2 YYNGEE. CDR3 region: CASSVLLEDRDTRSGANVLTF. The CDR3 region has the DNA TGTGCCAGCAGCGTACTCCTCGAAGATCGGGACACCAGATCTGGGGCCAACGTCCTGACTTTC.

The V gene is TRBV18, the J gene TRBJ1-2; 10 bases fit TRBD1. Trimming took 3 bases from V and 5 from J; bases not matched to a gene: 6. The CDR3 extends over 15 amino acids. Germline V gene sequence: CDR1 KGHSH, CDR2 LQKENI. CDR3 protein: CASSPGDRGEYGYTF. The CDR3 DNA sequence: TGTGCCAGCTCACCGGGGGACAGGGGTGAATATGGCTACACCTTC.

This clonotype was seen only a few times. The rearrangement uses TRBV12-3 or TRBV12-4 and TRBJ1-6; D is possibly TRBD1 (5 bases). V lost 6 bases and J lost 10, with 16 bases in between. The CDR3 totals 14 residues. The CDR3 reads CASSLGAVNSPLHF. The CDR3 nucleotides read TGTGCCAGCAGCCTCGGGGCTGTAAACTCACCCCTCCACTTT.

The chain is built from TRBV29-1 and TRBJ2-3; TRBD2 matches 10 bases. There are 14 residues in the CDR3. Losses at the gene ends were 3 bases for V and 4 bases for J; bases not matched to a gene: 4. The germline V gene encodes CDR1 SQVTM and CDR2 ANQGSEA. Here the CDR3 reads CSVDASGSADTQYF. In DNA form, the CDR3 reads TGCAGCGTTGATGCTAGCGGGAGCGCAGATACGCAGTATTTT.